These 32 T cell receptor beta chains share one sample of origin, sequenced in a study of T cells in Graves' hyperthyroidism and ophthalmopathy. RNA transcripts provided the source from which TCR beta CDR3 regions were amplified. Carried out on the TCR CDR3, a first-round RT-PCR used the HTBI primer set. Via MiXCR, TCRdb re-called the multiplex PCR reads, giving one row per CDR3 protein. The table has around 500,000 distinct CDR3 sequences, around 15% seen once; the top ten hold approximately 15%. What was sequenced was blood. The receptors shown here come from a woman aged 40 to 50 with Graves' hyperthyroidism.

This clonotype came up a few times. CDR3 sequence (DNA): TGCGCCAGCAGGCCCCGGGACAGGGCCCACGAGCAGTACTTC. Amino acid sequence: CASRPRDRAHEQYF. The rearrangement uses TRBV4-1 and TRBJ2-7; 9 bases agree with TRBD1. CDR1 is MGHRA and CDR2 is YSYEKL in the germline V gene. V lost 6 bases and J lost 5; bases outside the gene matches: 8. The CDR3 spans 14 residues.

Only a few counts were recorded for this clonotype. The chain's CDR3 is CASSLYPGRLYEQYF. CDR3 coding DNA: TGTGCCAGCAGTTTATATCCAGGGCGGCTCTACGAGCAGTACTTC. This chain joins TRBV27 and TRBJ2-7, with a tentative D call TRBD1 (5 bases). V was cut by 1 base and J by 3 bases, with 13 bases left in between. This CDR3 spans 15 amino acids. The germline gives CDR1 MNHEY, CDR2 SMNVEV (reference sequence).

Many counts were recorded for this clonotype. The chain joins TRBV12-3 or TRBV12-4 to TRBJ1-1; D is uncertain. The CDR3 contains 14 residues. Trimming stripped 3 bases from V and 1 base from J, with 9 bases between. This CDR3 reads CASSFSGSNTEAFF. The CDR3 nucleotides are TGTGCCAGCAGTTTTTCCGGATCGAACACTGAAGCTTTCTTT.

This clonotype was picked up many times. The J gene is TRBJ1-1, the V gene TRBV9; a possible D gene is TRBD1 (5 bases). V dropped 4 bases and J dropped 3 bases, with 10 bases sitting between them. Germline V gene sequence: CDR1 SGDLS, CDR2 YYNGEE. The CDR3 runs 13 residues. The CDR3 protein is CASSRGGDTEAFF. The CDR3 bases are TGTGCCAGCAGCCGGGGAGGGGACACTGAAGCTTTCTTT.

This clonotype was seen many times. The V call is TRBV5-1, the J call TRBJ2-7, with D perhaps given as TRBD1 or TRBD2 (5 bases each). The V end was cut by 0 bases, the J end by 3 bases, with 16 bases between. The germline gives CDR1 SGHRS, CDR2 YFSETQ. This CDR3 comprises 16 residues. CDR3 coding DNA: TGCGCCAGCAGCTTGGCCCTGGAAGAGGGGCACTACGAGCAGTACTTC. Its protein product is CASSLALEEGHYEQYF. The full variable domain, with the rest looked up from reference TRBV5-1 and TRBJ2-7, is KAGVTQTPRYLIKTRGQQVTLSCSPISGHRSVSWYQQTPGQGLQFLFEYFSETQRNKGNFPGRFSGRQFSNSRSEMNVSTLELGDSALYLCASSLALEEGHYEQYFGPGTRLTVT.

This clonotype was observed a few times. The rearrangement joins TRBV18 to TRBJ2-1, with 10 bases lining up with TRBD1. The CDR3 consists of 16 residues. Trimming removed 0 bases from V and 6 bases from J; junction bases left unmatched: 5. Germline-derived CDR1 and CDR2 are KGHSH and LQKENI. This chain's CDR3 is CASSPPGQGPSNEQFF. DNA of the CDR3: TGTGCCAGCTCACCACCGGGACAGGGGCCTAGCAATGAGCAGTTCTTC.

This clonotype has at least ten counts. The rearrangement links TRBV28 to TRBJ2-5; perhaps TRBD2 as D (6 bases). V lost 5 bases and J lost 5, with 18 bases in between. The germline V gene encodes CDR1 MDHEN and CDR2 SYDVKM. This CDR3 spans 15 amino acids. Here the CDR3 DNA reads TGTGCCAGCAGTGTGTGGTCCGGCGGGACGGAGACCCAGTACTTC. As protein: CASSVWSGGTETQYF. The whole variable domain, filled in from reference TRBV28 and TRBJ2-5, reads DVKVTQSSRYLVKRTGEKVFLECVQDMDHENMFWYRQDPGLGLRLIYFSYDVKMKEKGDIPEGYSVSREKKERFSLILESASTNQTSMYLCASSVWSGGTETQYFGPGTRLLVL.

The chain combines TRBV6-1 with TRBJ2-1; D unclear. The CDR3 extends over 14 amino acids. The ends were cut back, 6 bases at V and 5 bases at J, with 14 bases in the middle. Germline CDR1 MNHNS, CDR2 SASEGT. This CDR3 is CASSPRSGHNEQFF. In DNA, the CDR3 is TGTGCCAGCAGCCCCAGGTCCGGGCACAATGAGCAGTTCTTC.

The chain uses TRBV19 and TRBJ2-3; TRBD2 is a possible D gene (6 bases). The CDR3 consists of 15 residues. Germline V gives CDR1 LNHDA, CDR2 SQIVND (reference sequence). With 3 bases removed from V and 1 base from J, the gap between germline ends came to 11 bases. The CDR3: CASSIDTGGTDTQYF. The DNA for the CDR3 is TGTGCCAGTAGTATTGATACGGGAGGCACAGATACGCAGTATTTT.

The sample holds many counts of this clonotype. The V gene is TRBV2, the J gene TRBJ2-7; D is perhaps TRBD1 (6 bases). Germline lookup yields CDR1 SNHLY and CDR2 FYNNEI. This CDR3 contains 21 residues. Trimming cost V 1 base and J 5 bases, with 33 bases left between them. In nucleotides, the CDR3 is TGTGCCAGCAGTGAAGTAGGCTCCTACCGGGACATCGGGCGGAAAGGTGACGAGCAGTACTTC. Translation: CASSEVGSYRDIGRKGDEQYF.

This clonotype was recorded at least ten times. The chain joins TRBV5-1 to TRBJ2-5, with D possibly TRBD2 on 6 matching bases. Per the germline V gene, CDR1 is SGHRS and CDR2 is YFSETQ. V was pared by 2 bases and J by 4 bases, with 21 bases between. The CDR3 contains 17 residues. CDR3 residues: CASSFRILGEAAETQYF. Here the CDR3 DNA reads TGCGCCAGCAGCTTTAGGATCCTTGGGGAGGCGGCAGAGACCCAGTACTTC.

The rearrangement joins TRBV2 to TRBJ2-1; weak D call: TRBD2 (6 bases). CDR3 length: 13 residues. V was cut by 6 bases and J by 3 bases, with 9 bases left in between. The V gene's germline CDR1 is SNHLY and CDR2 FYNNEI. The CDR3 DNA follows: TGTGCCAGCAGCCGACTAGACTACAATGAGCAGTTCTTC. Amino acid sequence: CASSRLDYNEQFF.

In the case of this clonotype: A much larger clonotype is one base distant, so this may be a read error. The CDR3 loop reads CATSDGPEADMQYF. In nucleotides, the CDR3 is TGTGCCACCAGTGATGGCCCGGAAGCAGATATGCAGTATTTT. V gene TRBV24-1 combines with J gene TRBJ2-3; the D is unclear. CDR3 length equals 14 residues. Per the germline V gene, CDR1 is KGHDR and CDR2 is SFDVKD.

This clonotype has a count of ten or more. CDR3 sequence reads: CASSPGGGGNIQYF. The CDR3 DNA sequence: TGTGCCAGCAGCCCAGGGGGGGGGGGAAACATTCAGTACTTC. The V call is TRBV6-1, the J call TRBJ2-4; the D gene could be TRBD1 or TRBD2 (7 bases each). Germline V lookup: CDR1 MNHNS, CDR2 SASEGT. The CDR3 runs 14 residues. With 6 bases removed from V and 6 bases from J, the gap between germline ends came to 15 bases.

This clonotype was recorded at least ten times. This sequence joins TRBV11-2 and TRBJ1-1; D is unclear. Germline assignment: CDR1 SGHAT and CDR2 FQNNGV. The ends were cut back, 1 base at V and 1 base at J, with 10 bases in the middle. The CDR3 has 15 residues. CDR3 coding DNA: TGTGCCAGCAGCTTAGGGTACAGCCGGAACACTGAAGCTTTCTTT. Its protein is CASSLGYSRNTEAFF.

This clonotype was counted at least ten times. This chain joins TRBV6-1 and TRBJ1-5; D is perhaps TRBD1 (5 bases). V gave up 6 bases and J gave up 2 bases, with 14 bases separating them. The CDR3 sequence is 15 residues long. The germline gives CDR1 MNHNS, CDR2 SASEGT. The CDR3 region is CASSPSRGGNQPQHF. DNA for the CDR3: TGTGCCAGCAGCCCCTCACGGGGGGGCAATCAGCCCCAGCATTTT.

The chain recombines TRBV6-1 with TRBJ2-6, with D perhaps given as TRBD1 or TRBD2 (5 bases each). Germline V gene lookup returns CDR1 MNHNS and CDR2 SASEGT. Trimming left V 0 bases short and J 1 base short, with 10 bases between. The CDR3 has 17 amino acids. CDR3 amino acids: CASSEAWGGSGANVLTF. DNA for the CDR3: TGTGCCAGCAGTGAAGCATGGGGCGGGTCTGGGGCCAACGTCCTGACTTTC.

Ten or more counts support this clonotype. The chain links TRBV20-1 to TRBJ1-5; 7 bases align to TRBD1. The CDR3 contains 14 residues. V shed 1 base, J shed 2 bases, and the junction held 2 bases outside the gene matches. CDR1 and CDR2 (germline): DFQATT, SNEGSKA (reference sequence). The CDR3 spells CSARAGGRNQPQHF. Written as DNA, the CDR3 is TGCAGTGCTAGAGCAGGGGGGCGCAATCAGCCCCAGCATTTT.

The chain couples TRBV27 to TRBJ2-7; 12 nucleotides line up with TRBD2. Germline V gene sequence: CDR1 MNHEY, CDR2 SMNVEV (reference sequence). This CDR3 is 13 amino acids long. The J segment lost 7 bases and the V segment lost 8 bases, leaving 6 bases of the junction unmatched. The CDR3 loop is CASRRTSGEEQYF. The CDR3 DNA reads as TGTGCCAGCCGGAGGACTAGCGGGGAGGAGCAGTACTTC.

At least ten counts were recorded for this clonotype. The chain recombines TRBV7-3 with TRBJ2-3, with TRBD2 as a possible D gene (7 bases). Germline CDR1 SGHTA, CDR2 FQGTGA. V lost 4 bases to trimming and J lost 6 bases, with 17 bases between them. The CDR3 is made up of 15 amino acids. In nucleotides, the CDR3 is TGTGCCAGCAGCTCCTTTGGGGGCGGGAGTGATACGCAGTATTTT. Residues: CASSSFGGGSDTQYF.

Concerning this clonotype: A much larger clone lies one base from this, so it may be a read error. The rearrangement joins TRBV20-1 to TRBJ2-3; TRBD2 agrees at 8 bases. Germline CDR1 DFQATT, CDR2 SNEGSKA (reference sequence). The trim removed 3 bases at V and 2 bases at J, leaving 7 bases unmatched. The CDR3 covers 15 residues. CDR3 bases: TGCAGTGCTAGCAGGACTAGCAGCGACACAGATACGCAGTATTTT. The encoded protein is CSASRTSSDTDTQYF.

This clonotype was seen repeatedly, ten times or more. The CDR3 DNA reads TGTGCCAGCAGCTTAGACCCCGGACTAGCGGGAGATGGGAACATTCAGTACTTC. As protein: CASSLDPGLAGDGNIQYF. J is TRBJ2-4 and V is TRBV11-3, with 13 bases lining up with TRBD2. J was trimmed by 7 bases and V by 0 bases; bases with no gene match: 9. CDR1 is SGHNT and CDR2 is YENEEA in the germline V gene. This CDR3 is built from 18 residues.

This clonotype was seen at least ten times. This chain links TRBV6-1 with TRBJ2-2, with TRBD1 as a possible D gene (5 bases). The germline V and J ends were trimmed by 8 bases and 0 bases, with 10 bases remaining between them. Germline CDR1 reads MNHNS; CDR2 reads SASEGT. CDR3 length: 14 residues. The CDR3 here is CASESTANTGELFF. CDR3 nucleotide sequence: TGTGCCAGCGAGTCGACAGCGAACACCGGGGAGCTGTTTTTT.

This clonotype was recorded many times. This chain links TRBV2 with TRBJ1-6; perhaps TRBD1 as D (6 bases). The CDR3 extends over 13 amino acids. Trimming removed 3 bases from V and 6 bases from J, with 6 bases in between. Per germline, CDR1 SNHLY and CDR2 FYNNEI. In DNA form, the CDR3 reads TGTGCCAGCAGTGACAGGGGTAATTCACCCCTCCACTTT. Amino acid sequence: CASSDRGNSPLHF.

This clonotype was seen many times. The chain carries TRBV6-1 and TRBJ1-3, with TRBD1 matching 7 bases. The CDR3 loop spans 15 amino acids. Trimming at V came to 6 bases and at J to 2 bases, leaving 7 bases not matched to a gene. Germline V gene lookup returns CDR1 MNHNS and CDR2 SASEGT. CDR3 in DNA: TGTGCCAGCAGGCAGGGGGGAGGCCCTGGAAACACCATATATTTT. As protein: CASRQGGGPGNTIYF.

This clonotype occurred many times. The CDR3 DNA reads as TGTGCCAGCTCACAGGACAGGGGCAATCAGCCCCAGCATTTT. It yields the protein CASSQDRGNQPQHF. The V gene is TRBV18, the J gene TRBJ1-5; 8 nucleotides agree with TRBD1. From germline, CDR1 is KGHSH and CDR2 LQKENI. This CDR3 is built from 14 residues. V shed 4 bases and J 2 bases; nucleotides not matched to a gene: 1.

This clonotype was counted at least ten times. The chain joins TRBV20-1 to TRBJ2-3; D not resolved. CDR1 and CDR2 from the germline V gene are DFQATT and SNEGSKA (reference sequence). The V end lost 2 bases, the J end lost 0 bases, and 3 bases lay between the germline ends. The CDR3 is made up of 12 amino acids. The CDR3 protein is CSARQSTDTQYF. CDR3 nucleotides: TGCAGTGCTAGACAAAGCACAGATACGCAGTATTTT.

The table lists this clonotype with many counts. The gene calls are TRBV27 and TRBJ2-7; D is possibly TRBD1 (6 bases). Germline CDR1 and CDR2: MNHEY and SMNVEV (reference sequence). This CDR3 has 12 residues. The V gene lost 6 bases and the J gene lost 4 bases, with 10 bases spanning the gap. This CDR3 is CASRKDRYEQYF. The CDR3, as DNA: TGTGCCAGCAGGAAAGACAGGTACGAGCAGTACTTC.

This clonotype turned up a few times. CDR3 nucleotides: TGCAGCGTTGGTCCCCCTCGCGGGACCGGGGAGCTGTTTTTT. Its translation is CSVGPPRGTGELFF. The chain has TRBV29-1 and TRBJ2-2; the D gene is possibly TRBD2 (5 bases). Looked up from germline, CDR1 is SQVTM and CDR2 is ANQGSEA. The V end lost 4 bases, the J end lost 5 bases, and 14 bases lay between the germline ends. The CDR3 contains 14 residues.

This chain joins TRBV12-3 or TRBV12-4 and TRBJ2-5, with 12 bases aligning to TRBD1. Trimming took 3 bases from V and 1 from J; bases not matched to a gene: 3. This CDR3 contains 16 residues. CDR3 residues: CASSLGTGGSQETQYF. CDR3 nucleotide sequence: TGTGCCAGCAGTTTGGGGACAGGGGGCTCCCAAGAGACCCAGTACTTC.

This clonotype was recorded a few times. One end of the junction is discordant with germline, which a read error may explain. The chain recombines TRBV28 with TRBJ1-3; possible D gene TRBD1, 6 bases. Germline lookup yields CDR1 MDHEN and CDR2 SYDVKM. This CDR3 is built from 15 residues. The CDR3, as DNA: TGTGCCGGCAGTTTATCGGGACACCCAGGAAACACCATATATTTT. Translating it yields CAGSLSGHPGNTIYF.

This clonotype showed up many times. The chain employs TRBV15 and TRBJ1-1; D not certain. The V end was cut by 2 bases, the J end by 1 base, with 5 bases between. Germline V gene data show CDR1 as LNHNV and CDR2 as YYDKDF (reference sequence). CDR3 length equals 13 residues. This CDR3 is CATSRSKNTEAFF. CDR3 in DNA: TGTGCCACCAGCAGATCAAAGAACACTGAAGCTTTCTTT.